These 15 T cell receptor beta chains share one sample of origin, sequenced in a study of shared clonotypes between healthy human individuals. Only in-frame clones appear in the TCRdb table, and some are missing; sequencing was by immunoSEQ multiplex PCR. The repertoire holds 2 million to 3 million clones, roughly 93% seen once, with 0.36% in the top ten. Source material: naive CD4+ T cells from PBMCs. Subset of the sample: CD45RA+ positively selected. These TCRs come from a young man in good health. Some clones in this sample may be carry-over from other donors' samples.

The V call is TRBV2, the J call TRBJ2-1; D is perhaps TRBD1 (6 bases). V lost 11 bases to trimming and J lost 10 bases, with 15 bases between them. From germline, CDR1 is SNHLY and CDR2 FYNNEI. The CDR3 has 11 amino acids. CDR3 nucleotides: TGTGCCGGCCACAGGGACACCGAGCAGTTCTTC. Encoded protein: CAGHRDTEQFF. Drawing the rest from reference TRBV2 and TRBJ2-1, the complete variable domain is EPEVTQTPSHQVTQMGQEVILRCVPISNHLYFYWYRQILGQKVEFLVSFYNNEISEKSEIFDDQFSVERPDGSNFTLKIRSTKLEDSAMYFCAGHRDTEQFFGPGTRLTVL.

The CDR3 loop is CASSYLGVNTEAFF. CDR3 nucleotides: TGTGCCAGCAGTTACTTGGGAGTGAACACTGAAGCTTTCTTT. The chain is built from TRBV6-5 and TRBJ1-1, with D hard to call. In germline, CDR1 is MNHEY, CDR2 SVGAGI. Trimming took off 1 base at V and 0 bases at J, with 6 bases between the two ends. The CDR3 has 14 residues.

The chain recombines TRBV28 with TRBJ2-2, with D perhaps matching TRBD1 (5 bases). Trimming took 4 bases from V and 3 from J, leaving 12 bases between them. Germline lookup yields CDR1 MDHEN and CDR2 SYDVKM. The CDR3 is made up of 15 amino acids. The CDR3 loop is CASSWGGPYTGELFF. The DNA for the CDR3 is TGTGCCAGCAGTTGGGGCGGACCATACACCGGGGAGCTGTTTTTT.

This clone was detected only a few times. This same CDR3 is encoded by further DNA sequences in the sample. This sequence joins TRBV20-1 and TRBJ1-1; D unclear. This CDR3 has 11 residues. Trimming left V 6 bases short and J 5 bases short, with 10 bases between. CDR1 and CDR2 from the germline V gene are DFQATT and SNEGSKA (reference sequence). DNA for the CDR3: TGCAGTGCCCGAGTGGGGACTGAAGCTTTCTTT. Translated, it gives CSARVGTEAFF.

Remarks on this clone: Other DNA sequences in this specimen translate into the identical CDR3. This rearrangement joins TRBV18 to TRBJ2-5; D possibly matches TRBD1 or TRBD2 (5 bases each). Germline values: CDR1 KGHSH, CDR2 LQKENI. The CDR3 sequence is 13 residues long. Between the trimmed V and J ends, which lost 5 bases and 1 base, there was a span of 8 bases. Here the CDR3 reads CASSSGTQETQYF. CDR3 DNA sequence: TGTGCCAGCTCATCGGGGACCCAAGAGACCCAGTACTTC.

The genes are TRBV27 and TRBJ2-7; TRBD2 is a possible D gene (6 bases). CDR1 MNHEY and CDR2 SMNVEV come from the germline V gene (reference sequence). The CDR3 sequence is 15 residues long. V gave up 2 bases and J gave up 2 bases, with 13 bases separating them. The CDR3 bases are TGTGCCAGCAGTTTAGCGGGAAGACAAACCTACGAGCAGTACTTC. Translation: CASSLAGRQTYEQYF.

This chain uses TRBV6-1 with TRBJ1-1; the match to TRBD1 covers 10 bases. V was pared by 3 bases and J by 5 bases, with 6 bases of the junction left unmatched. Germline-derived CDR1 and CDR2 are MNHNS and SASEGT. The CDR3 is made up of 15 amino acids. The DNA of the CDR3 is TGTGCCAGCAGTGAGCCCGGGACAGGGGAGACTGAAGCTTTCTTT. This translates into CASSEPGTGETEAFF.

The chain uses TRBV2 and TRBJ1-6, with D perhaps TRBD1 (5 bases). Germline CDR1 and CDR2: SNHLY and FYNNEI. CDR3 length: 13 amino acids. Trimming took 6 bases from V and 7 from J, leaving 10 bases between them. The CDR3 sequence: CASRAGLNSPLHF. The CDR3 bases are TGTGCCAGCAGAGCAGGGCTCAATTCACCCCTCCACTTT.

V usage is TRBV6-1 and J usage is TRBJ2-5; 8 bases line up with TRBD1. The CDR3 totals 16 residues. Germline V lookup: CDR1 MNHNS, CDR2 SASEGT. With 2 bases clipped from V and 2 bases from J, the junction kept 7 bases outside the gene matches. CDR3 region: CASSETVHRGQETQYF. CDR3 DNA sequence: TGTGCCAGCAGTGAAACAGTTCACAGGGGGCAAGAGACCCAGTACTTC.

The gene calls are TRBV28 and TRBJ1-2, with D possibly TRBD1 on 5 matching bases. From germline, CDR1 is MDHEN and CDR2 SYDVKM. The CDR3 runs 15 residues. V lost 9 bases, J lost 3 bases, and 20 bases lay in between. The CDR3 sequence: CASTNQGSGHYGYTF. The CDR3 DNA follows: TGTGCCAGTACAAACCAGGGTTCTGGTCACTATGGCTACACCTTC.

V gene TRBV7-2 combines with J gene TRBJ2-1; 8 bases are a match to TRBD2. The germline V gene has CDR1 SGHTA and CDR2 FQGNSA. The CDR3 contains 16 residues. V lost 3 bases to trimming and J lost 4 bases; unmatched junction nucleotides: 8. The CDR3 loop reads CASSLAAGAQYNEQFF. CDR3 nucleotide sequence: TGTGCCAGCAGCTTGGCAGCGGGAGCGCAGTACAATGAGCAGTTCTTC.

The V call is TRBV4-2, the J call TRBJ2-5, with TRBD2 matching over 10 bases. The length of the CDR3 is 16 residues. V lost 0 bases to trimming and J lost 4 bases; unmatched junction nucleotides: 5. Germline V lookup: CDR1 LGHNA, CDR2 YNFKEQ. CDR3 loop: CASSQEASGSRETQYF. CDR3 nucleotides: TGTGCCAGCAGCCAAGAGGCTAGCGGGAGCCGAGAGACCCAGTACTTC.

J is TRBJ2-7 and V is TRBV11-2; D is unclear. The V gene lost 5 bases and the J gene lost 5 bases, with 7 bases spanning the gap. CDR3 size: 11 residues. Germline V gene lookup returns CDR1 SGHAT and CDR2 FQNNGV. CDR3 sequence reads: CASSLHHEQYF. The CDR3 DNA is TGTGCCAGCAGCCTGCACCACGAGCAGTACTTC.

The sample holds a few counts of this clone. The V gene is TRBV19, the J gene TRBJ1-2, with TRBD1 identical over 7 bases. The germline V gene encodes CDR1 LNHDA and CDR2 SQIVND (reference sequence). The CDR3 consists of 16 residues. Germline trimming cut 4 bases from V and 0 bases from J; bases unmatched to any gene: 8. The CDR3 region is CASSTVRDSTNYGYTF. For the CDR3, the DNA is TGTGCCAGTAGTACCGTCCGGGACAGTACTAACTATGGCTACACCTTC.

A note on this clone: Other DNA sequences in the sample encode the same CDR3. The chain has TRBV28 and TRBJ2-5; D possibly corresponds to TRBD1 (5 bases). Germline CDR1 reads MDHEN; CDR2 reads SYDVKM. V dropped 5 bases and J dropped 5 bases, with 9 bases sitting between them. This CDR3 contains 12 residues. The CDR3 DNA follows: TGTGCCAGCAGTAGGGGAAGGGAGACCCAGTACTTC. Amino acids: CASSRGRETQYF.